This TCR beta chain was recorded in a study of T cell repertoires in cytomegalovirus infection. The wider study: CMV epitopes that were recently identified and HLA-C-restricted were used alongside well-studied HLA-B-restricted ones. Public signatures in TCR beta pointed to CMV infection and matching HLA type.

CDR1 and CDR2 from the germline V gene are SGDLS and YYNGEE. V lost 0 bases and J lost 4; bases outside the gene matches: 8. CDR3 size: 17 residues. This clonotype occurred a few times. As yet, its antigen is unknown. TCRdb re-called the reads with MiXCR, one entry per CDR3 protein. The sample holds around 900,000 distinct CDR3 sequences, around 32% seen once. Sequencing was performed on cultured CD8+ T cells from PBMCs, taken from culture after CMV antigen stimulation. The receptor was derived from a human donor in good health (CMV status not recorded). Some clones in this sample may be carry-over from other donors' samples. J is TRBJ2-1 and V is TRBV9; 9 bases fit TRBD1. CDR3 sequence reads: CASSVAPGQGGYNEQFF. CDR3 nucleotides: TGTGCCAGCAGCGTAGCGCCGGGACAGGGTGGATACAATGAGCAGTTCTTC.